The 15 T cell receptor beta chains below all came from one sample that was sequenced in a study of regulatory T cells in long-lasting Graves disease. Arm-PCR of CDR3 regions and iRepertoire HTBI primers were used to build TCR beta libraries. TCRdb reanalysed the multiplex PCR reads using MiXCR and keeps one entry per CDR3 protein. The sample has 390,000 or so distinct CDR3 sequences; roughly 10% are singletons. Time point in this sample: newly diagnosed GD, antithyroid drugs for less than 3 months. Preparation of the TCR library used RNA extracted from PBMCs. These data also featured in a second study, about T cells in Graves' hyperthyroidism and ophthalmopathy.

The material was peripheral blood mononuclear cells (PBMCs), obtained at new diagnosis, from a patient treated with antithyroid drugs. These receptors all stem from a woman between 18 and 30 years old with Graves disease.

The V call is TRBV7-9, the J call TRBJ2-1; 7 nucleotides match TRBD1. This CDR3 comprises 16 residues. Germline-derived CDR1 and CDR2 are SEHNR and FQNEAQ (reference sequence). After removal of 6 bases from V and 0 bases from J, the junction contained 8 bases not matched to a gene. Written as DNA, the CDR3 is TGTGCCAGCAGTGCAGCAGGGGGATACTCCTACAATGAGCAGTTCTTC. Translation gives CASSAAGGYSYNEQFF.

The table lists this clonotype with many counts. This chain uses TRBV7-9 with TRBJ2-5; D may be TRBD2 (6 bases). The DNA end is a closer match to TRBJ2-1, so the J assignment may be wrong. This CDR3 contains 14 residues. The germline V gene encodes CDR1 SEHNR and CDR2 FQNEAQ (reference sequence). CDR3 DNA sequence: TGTGCCAGCAGTTATAGCGGCAAACGCGATGAGCAGTTCTTC. It codes for CASSYSGKRDEQFF.

This clonotype has ten or more counts. The chain carries TRBV7-2 and TRBJ2-1; D not certain. Trimming shortened V by 3 bases and J by 3 bases, and 9 bases separated the two germline ends. The length of the CDR3 is 14 residues. Germline V gene data show CDR1 as SGHTA and CDR2 as FQGNSA. CDR3 in amino acids: CASSFETHYNEQFF. In DNA form, the CDR3 reads TGTGCCAGCAGCTTCGAGACACACTACAATGAGCAGTTCTTC.

This clonotype was recorded at least ten times. The J gene is TRBJ1-1, the V gene TRBV7-3; tentatively, D is TRBD1 (5 bases). Germline CDR1 is SGHTA and CDR2 is FQGTGA. The length of the CDR3 is 15 residues. V lost 1 base, J lost 0 bases, and 9 bases lay in between. CDR3 DNA sequence: TGTGCCAGCAGCTTAAGGACACCGATGAACACTGAAGCTTTCTTT. This encodes CASSLRTPMNTEAFF. Supplemented by reference TRBV7-3 and TRBJ1-1, the full variable domain reads GAGVSQTPSNKVTEKGKYVELRCDPISGHTALYWYRQSLGQGPEFLIYFQGTGAADDSGLPNDRFFAVRPEGSVSTLKIQRTERGDSAVYLCASSLRTPMNTEAFFGQGTRLTVV.

There are many counts of this clonotype. This chain links TRBV29-1 with TRBJ2-1, with 8 bases identical to TRBD2. The CDR3 is made up of 15 amino acids. In germline, CDR1 is SQVTM, CDR2 ANQGSEA. After removal of 5 bases from V and 0 bases from J, the junction contained 6 bases not matched to a gene. As DNA, the CDR3 is TGCAGCGTTCGCGGGGGGAGAAGCTCCTACAATGAGCAGTTCTTC. As protein: CSVRGGRSSYNEQFF.

This clonotype was found many times. CDR3 sequence: CASSPGSSWKLFF. Written as DNA, the CDR3 is TGTGCCAGCAGCCCCGGGTCCTCTTGGAAGCTGTTTTTT. The J gene is TRBJ2-2, the V gene TRBV7-9; D unclear. The CDR3 extends over 13 amino acids. Germline CDR1 reads SEHNR; CDR2 reads FQNEAQ (reference sequence). Trimming shortened V by 5 bases and J by 12 bases, and 16 bases separated the two germline ends.

The chain carries TRBV20-1 and TRBJ1-2, with 8 positions matching TRBD1. Germline V CDR1 and CDR2: DFQATT, SNEGSKA (reference sequence). With 6 bases clipped from V and 5 bases from J, the junction kept 8 bases outside the gene matches. This CDR3 has 13 amino acids. The CDR3 DNA reads as TGCAGTGCCATACCCTACAGGGGGTATGGCTACACCTTC. It is translated as CSAIPYRGYGYTF.

Notes on this clonotype: A much more abundant neighbour one base away suggests this may be a read error. The chain has TRBV12-3 or TRBV12-4 and TRBJ1-1, with no clear D. Trimming removed 8 bases from V and 1 base from J, with 14 bases in between. The CDR3 is 14 residues long. The CDR3 loop reads CASGFLGKNTEAFF. The CDR3 region has the DNA TGTGCCAGCGGATTCCTGGGGAAGAACACTGAAGCTTTCTTT.

This clonotype turned up a few times. The rearrangement links TRBV28 to TRBJ1-5; 9 positions match TRBD1. This CDR3 has 17 amino acids. CDR1 MDHEN and CDR2 SYDVKM come from the germline V gene. The ends lost 5 bases at V and 4 bases at J; junction bases unmatched: 12. CDR3 sequence: CASSLRQGGLRNQPQHF. The CDR3 DNA follows: TGTGCCAGCAGTCTGAGACAGGGGGGGCTTAGGAATCAGCCCCAGCATTTT.

The chain has TRBV7-9 and TRBJ2-1, with TRBD2 matching over 9 bases. This CDR3 is built from 15 residues. V gave up 5 bases and J gave up 12 bases; unmatched junction bases: 14. CDR1 SEHNR and CDR2 FQNEAQ come from the germline V gene (reference sequence). This chain's CDR3 is CASSHSSGAPVGQFF. CDR3 coding DNA: TGTGCCAGCAGCCACTCTAGCGGGGCCCCGGTGGGGCAGTTCTTC.

The gene calls are TRBV27 and TRBJ2-1; TRBD2 matches at 7 bases. Germline assignment: CDR1 MNHEY and CDR2 SMNVEV (reference sequence). Germline trimming cut 1 base from V and 3 bases from J; bases unmatched to any gene: 3. The CDR3 has 15 amino acids. The CDR3 DNA reads TGTGCCAGCAGTTTATTGGGCGGGAGCTACAATGAGCAGTTCTTC. Residues: CASSLLGGSYNEQFF.

This clonotype was counted at least ten times. This rearrangement joins TRBV7-2 to TRBJ2-2, with TRBD1 matching 8 bases. From germline, CDR1 is SGHTA and CDR2 FQGNSA. This CDR3 is 18 amino acids long. V was clipped by 4 bases and J by 2 bases; unmatched bases: 12. This CDR3 is CASSSPHQGAVNTGELFF. CDR3 DNA sequence: TGTGCCAGCAGCTCCCCCCATCAGGGGGCCGTAAACACCGGGGAGCTGTTTTTT.

This chain joins TRBV29-1 and TRBJ1-5, with TRBD1 matching over 11 bases. Looked up from germline, CDR1 is SQVTM and CDR2 is ANQGSEA. The CDR3 extends over 15 amino acids. V was pared by 6 bases and J by 7 bases, with 11 bases of the junction left unmatched. DNA for the CDR3: TGCAGCGTCGCTACCGGGACAGGGGGGAAGCAGCCCCAGCATTTT. This translates into CSVATGTGGKQPQHF.

This clonotype was observed at least ten times. V usage is TRBV2 and J usage is TRBJ1-5; D is undetermined. The V end was cut by 3 bases, the J end by 6 bases, with 6 bases between. The CDR3 sequence is 12 residues long. Per the germline V gene, CDR1 is SNHLY and CDR2 is FYNNEI. The CDR3 spells CASSDVGQPQHF. In DNA form, the CDR3 reads TGTGCCAGCAGTGATGTGGGTCAGCCCCAGCATTTT. The full variable domain, rest sourced from reference TRBV2 and TRBJ1-5, is EPEVTQTPSHQVTQMGQEVILRCVPISNHLYFYWYRQILGQKVEFLVSFYNNEISEKSEIFDDQFSVERPDGSNFTLKIRSTKLEDSAMYFCASSDVGQPQHFGDGTRLSIL.

This clonotype was picked up many times. This chain links TRBV7-9 with TRBJ2-1; possible D gene TRBD2, 6 bases. The CDR3 covers 15 residues. V dropped 5 bases and J dropped 4 bases, with 15 bases sitting between them. The germline CDR1 and CDR2 sequences are SEHNR and FQNEAQ (reference sequence). CDR3 amino acids: CASSQVWGVYNEQFF. In nucleotides, the CDR3 is TGTGCCAGCAGCCAGGTGTGGGGGGTTTACAATGAGCAGTTCTTC.